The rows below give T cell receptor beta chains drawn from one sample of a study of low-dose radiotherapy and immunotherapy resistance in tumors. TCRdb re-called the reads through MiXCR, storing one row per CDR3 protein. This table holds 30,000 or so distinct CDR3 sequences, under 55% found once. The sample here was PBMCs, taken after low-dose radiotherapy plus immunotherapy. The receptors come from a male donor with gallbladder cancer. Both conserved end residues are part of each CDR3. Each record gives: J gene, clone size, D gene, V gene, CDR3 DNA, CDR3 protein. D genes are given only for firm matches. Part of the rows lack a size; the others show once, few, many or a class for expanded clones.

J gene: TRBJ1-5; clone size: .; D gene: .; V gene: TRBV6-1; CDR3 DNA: TGTGCCAGCAGCGAAACAGGGAATCAGCCCCAGCATTTT; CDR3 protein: CASSETGNQPQHF
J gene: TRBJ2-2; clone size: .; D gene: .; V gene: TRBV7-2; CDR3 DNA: TGTGCCGTCCGAGGCGGGAGCACAGGGGAGCCGTTTTTT; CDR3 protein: CAVRGGSTGEPFF
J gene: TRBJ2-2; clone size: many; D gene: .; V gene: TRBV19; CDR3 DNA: TGTGCCAGTCCACCAAACTCGAACACCGGGGAGCTGTTTTTT; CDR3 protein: CASPPNSNTGELFF
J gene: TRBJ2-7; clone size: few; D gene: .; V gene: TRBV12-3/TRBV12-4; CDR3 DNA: TGTGCCAGCAGCGACGTCGGAGGGTCCAGCTCCTACGAGCAGTACTTC; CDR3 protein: CASSDVGGSSSYEQYF
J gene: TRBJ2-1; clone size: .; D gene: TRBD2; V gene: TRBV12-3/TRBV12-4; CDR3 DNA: TGTGCCAGCAGTCTCCTGGCGGGGGAGATCTACAATGAGCAGTTCTTC; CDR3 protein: CASSLLAGEIYNEQFF
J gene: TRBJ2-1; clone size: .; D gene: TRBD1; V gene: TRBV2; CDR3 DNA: TGTGCCAGCAGTGGTGACAGGGGGCGTGAGCAGTTCTTC; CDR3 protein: CASSGDRGREQFF
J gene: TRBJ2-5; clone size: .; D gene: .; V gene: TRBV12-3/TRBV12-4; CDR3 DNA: TGTGCCAGCAGCCGTAGCGGTATCCCCGAGACCCAGTACTTC; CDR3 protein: CASSRSGIPETQYF
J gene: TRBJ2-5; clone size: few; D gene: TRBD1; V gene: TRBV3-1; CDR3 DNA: TGTGCCAGCAGCCAAGAAGGGGGGACAGGGAGGGAGACCCAGTACTTC; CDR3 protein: CASSQEGGTGRETQYF
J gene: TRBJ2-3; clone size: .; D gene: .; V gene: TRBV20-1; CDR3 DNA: TGCAGTGCTAGAGATATGCTGGAGGTCCCAGATACGCAGTATTTT; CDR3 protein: CSARDMLEVPDTQYF
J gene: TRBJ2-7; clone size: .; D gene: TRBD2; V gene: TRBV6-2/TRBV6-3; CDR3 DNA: TGTGCCAGCAGTGAAGCCGGGACTAGCTACGACGAGCAGTACTTC; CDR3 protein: CASSEAGTSYDEQYF
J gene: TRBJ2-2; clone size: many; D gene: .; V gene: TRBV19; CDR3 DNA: TGTGCCAGTAGTATCCTAGGACAGATCGGGGAGCTGTTTTTT; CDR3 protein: CASSILGQIGELFF
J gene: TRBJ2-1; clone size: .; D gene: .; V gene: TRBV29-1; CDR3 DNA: TGCAGCGTCAGAATTCTAGCCGCTAACAATGAGCAGTTCTTC; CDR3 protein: CSVRILAANNEQFF
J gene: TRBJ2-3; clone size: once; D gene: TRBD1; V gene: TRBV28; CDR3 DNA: TGTGCCAGCAGTTTCGCAGGGGGAAACACAGATACGCAGTATTTT; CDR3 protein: CASSFAGGNTDTQYF
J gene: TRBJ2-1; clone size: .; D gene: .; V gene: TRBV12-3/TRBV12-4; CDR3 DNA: TGTGCCAGCAGCGGGGGAAACTCCTACAATGAGCAGTTCTTC; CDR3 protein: CASSGGNSYNEQFF
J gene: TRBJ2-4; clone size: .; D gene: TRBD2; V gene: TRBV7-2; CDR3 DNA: TGTGCCAGCAGCTTAGGGCTCGGGGGGTCCAAAAACATTCAGTACTTC; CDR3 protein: CASSLGLGGSKNIQYF
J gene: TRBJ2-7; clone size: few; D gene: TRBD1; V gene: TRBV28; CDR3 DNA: TGTGCCAGCAGTTTCCGGGGACAGGGGACCTACGAGCAGTACTTC; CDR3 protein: CASSFRGQGTYEQYF
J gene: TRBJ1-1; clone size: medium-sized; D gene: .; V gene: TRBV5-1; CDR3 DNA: TGCGCCAGCAGCCCAAGTCGGACGGACCCGACTCTACCGAACACTGAAGCTTTCTTT; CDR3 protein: CASSPSRTDPTLPNTEAFF
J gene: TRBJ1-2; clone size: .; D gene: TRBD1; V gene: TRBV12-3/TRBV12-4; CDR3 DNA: TGTGCCAGCAGCAAATCCCGACAGGGAGATGACGGCTACACCTTC; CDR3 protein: CASSKSRQGDDGYTF
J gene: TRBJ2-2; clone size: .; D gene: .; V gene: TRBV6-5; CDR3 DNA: TGTGCCAGCAGACCTATACAGGGAGTCACCGGGGAGCTGTTTTTT; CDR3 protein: CASRPIQGVTGELFF
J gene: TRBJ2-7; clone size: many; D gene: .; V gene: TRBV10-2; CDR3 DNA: TGCGCCACCAAGGTATCCGGAGGGGGATACTACGAGCAGTACTTC; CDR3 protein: CATKVSGGGYYEQYF
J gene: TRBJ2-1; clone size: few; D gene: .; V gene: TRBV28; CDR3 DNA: TGTGCCAGTCAGCGAGGGAGGCCCAATGAGCAGTTCTTC; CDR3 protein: CASQRGRPNEQFF
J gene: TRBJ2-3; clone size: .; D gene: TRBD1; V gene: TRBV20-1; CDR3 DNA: TGCAGTGCTCCTTGGTGGGACAGCGGCACAGATACGCAGTATTTT; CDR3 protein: CSAPWWDSGTDTQYF
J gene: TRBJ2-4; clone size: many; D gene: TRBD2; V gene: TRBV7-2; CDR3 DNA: TGTGCCAGCAGCAAGACTAGCGGGAGGGACATTCAGTACTTC; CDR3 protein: CASSKTSGRDIQYF
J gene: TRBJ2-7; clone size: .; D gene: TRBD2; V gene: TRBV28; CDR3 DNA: TGTGCCAGCAGTTTACGGTGGTCGGGACTAGCGGGGGCAGGCTACGAGCAGTACTTC; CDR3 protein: CASSLRWSGLAGAGYEQYF
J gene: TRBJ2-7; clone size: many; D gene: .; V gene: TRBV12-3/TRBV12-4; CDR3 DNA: TGTGCCAGCCAGACCTCGGGCAGCCTATACGAGCAGTACTTC; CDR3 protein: CASQTSGSLYEQYF
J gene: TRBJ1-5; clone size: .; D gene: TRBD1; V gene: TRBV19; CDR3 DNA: TGTGCCAGTAGATCGGGACAGGGGGTATTGGGCAATCAGCCCCAGCATTTT; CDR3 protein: CASRSGQGVLGNQPQHF
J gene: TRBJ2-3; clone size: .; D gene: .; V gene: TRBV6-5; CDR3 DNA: TGTGCCAGCTCGTCTTATAAAGTTGGGGGCACAGATACGCAGTATTTT; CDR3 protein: CASSSYKVGGTDTQYF
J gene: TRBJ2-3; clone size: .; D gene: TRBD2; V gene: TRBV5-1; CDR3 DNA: TGCGCCAGCAGCGCGAAGACTAGCGGGAGCACAGATACGCAGTATTTT; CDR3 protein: CASSAKTSGSTDTQYF
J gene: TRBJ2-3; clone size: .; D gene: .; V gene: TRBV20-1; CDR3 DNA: TGCAGTGCAAGAGCGGACACAGATACGCAGTATTTT; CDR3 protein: CSARADTDTQYF
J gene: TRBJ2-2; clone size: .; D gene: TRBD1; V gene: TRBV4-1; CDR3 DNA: TGCGCCAGCTGCCCTAGGGACAGGGAGTTTATACCGAACACCGGGGAGCTGTTTTTT; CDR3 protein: CASCPRDREFIPNTGELFF
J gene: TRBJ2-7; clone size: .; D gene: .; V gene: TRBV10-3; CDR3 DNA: TGTGCCATCAGTGTAGATTCAACCTACGAGCAGTACTTC; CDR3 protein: CAISVDSTYEQYF
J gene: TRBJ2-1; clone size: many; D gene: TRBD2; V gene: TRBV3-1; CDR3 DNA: TGTGCCAGCAGCCAATTACTAGCGAATGAGCAGTTCTTC; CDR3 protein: CASSQLLANEQFF
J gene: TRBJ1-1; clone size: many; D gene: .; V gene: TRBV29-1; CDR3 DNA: TGCAGCGTCGACCGAGTGAACACTGAAGCTTTCTTT; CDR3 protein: CSVDRVNTEAFF
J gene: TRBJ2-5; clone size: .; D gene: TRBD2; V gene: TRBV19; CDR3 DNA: TGTGCCAGTGTGAAGCGAGCGGGGGAGGAGACCCAGTACTTC; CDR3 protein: CASVKRAGEETQYF
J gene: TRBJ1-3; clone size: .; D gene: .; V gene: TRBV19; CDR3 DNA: TGTGCCAGTAGACCCTTTCCGGGAACCTCTGGAAACACCATATATTTT; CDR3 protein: CASRPFPGTSGNTIYF
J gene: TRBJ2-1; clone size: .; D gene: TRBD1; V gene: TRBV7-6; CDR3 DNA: TGTGCCAGCAGCTTAGTATCAGGACAGGGTCAGCAGTTCTTC; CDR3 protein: CASSLVSGQGQQFF
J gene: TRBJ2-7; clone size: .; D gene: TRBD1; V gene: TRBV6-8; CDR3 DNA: TGTGCCAGCAGTCCCGGGACAGGGCGCTACGAGCAGTACTTC; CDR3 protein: CASSPGTGRYEQYF
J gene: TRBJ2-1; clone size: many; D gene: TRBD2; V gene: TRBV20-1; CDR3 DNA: TGCAGTGCTAGAAAGGCGGCGGGAGCTGGGGCTGAGCAGTTCTTC; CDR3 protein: CSARKAAGAGAEQFF
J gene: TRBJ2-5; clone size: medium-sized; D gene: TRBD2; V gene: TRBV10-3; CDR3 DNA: TGTGCCATCAGTGAGTCGAGAACTAGCGGGAGGGTGTACCAAGAGACCCAGTACTTC; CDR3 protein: CAISESRTSGRVYQETQYF
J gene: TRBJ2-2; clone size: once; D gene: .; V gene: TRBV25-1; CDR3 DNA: TGTGCCACCCACCCCCCTGGGCCGGGCACCGGGGAGCTGTTTTTT; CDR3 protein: CATHPPGPGTGELFF
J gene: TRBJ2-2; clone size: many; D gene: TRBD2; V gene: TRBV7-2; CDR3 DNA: TGTGCCAGCAGCCCTAGCGGGGGGGCGACCGGGGAGCTGTTTTTT; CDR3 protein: CASSPSGGATGELFF
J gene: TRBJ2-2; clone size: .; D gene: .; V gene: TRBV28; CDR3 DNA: TGTGCCAGTCACCCGAACACCGGGGAGCTGTTTTTT; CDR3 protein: CASHPNTGELFF
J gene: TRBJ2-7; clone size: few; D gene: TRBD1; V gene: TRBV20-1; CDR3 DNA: TGCAGTGCTGGTGGGACAGGAAACTACGAGCAGTACTTC; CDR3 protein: CSAGGTGNYEQYF